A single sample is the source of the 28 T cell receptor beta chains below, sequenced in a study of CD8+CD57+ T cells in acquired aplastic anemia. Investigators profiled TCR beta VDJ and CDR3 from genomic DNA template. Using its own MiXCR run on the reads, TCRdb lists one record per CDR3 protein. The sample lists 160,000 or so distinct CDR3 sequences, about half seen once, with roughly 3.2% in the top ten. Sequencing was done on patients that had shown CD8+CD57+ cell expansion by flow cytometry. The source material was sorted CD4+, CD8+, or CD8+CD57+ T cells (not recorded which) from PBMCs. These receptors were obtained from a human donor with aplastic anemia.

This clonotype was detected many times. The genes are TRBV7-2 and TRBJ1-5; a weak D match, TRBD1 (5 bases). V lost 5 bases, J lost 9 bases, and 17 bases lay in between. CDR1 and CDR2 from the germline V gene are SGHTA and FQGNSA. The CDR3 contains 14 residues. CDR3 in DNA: TGTGCCAGCAGCCCCCAGGGAGGGATGTGGCCCCAGCATTTT. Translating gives CASSPQGGMWPQHF.

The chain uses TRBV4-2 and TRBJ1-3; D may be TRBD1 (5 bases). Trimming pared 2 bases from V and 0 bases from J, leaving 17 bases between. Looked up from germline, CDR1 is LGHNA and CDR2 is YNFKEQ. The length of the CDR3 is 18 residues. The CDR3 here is CASSQWDGAGFSGNTIYF. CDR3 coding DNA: TGTGCCAGCAGCCAATGGGACGGGGCGGGTTTCTCTGGAAACACCATATATTTT.

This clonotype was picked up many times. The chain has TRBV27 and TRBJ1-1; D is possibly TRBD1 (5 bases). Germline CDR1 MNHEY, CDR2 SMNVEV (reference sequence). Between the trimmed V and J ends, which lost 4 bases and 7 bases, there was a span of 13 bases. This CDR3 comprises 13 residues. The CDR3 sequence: CASSSGRSVEAFF. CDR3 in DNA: TGTGCCAGCAGTTCGGGACGGTCTGTTGAAGCTTTCTTT.

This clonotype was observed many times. CDR3 DNA: TGTGCCATCAGTGATGTAGAGACCACAGATACGCAGTATTTT. Protein: CAISDVETTDTQYF. The chain has TRBV10-3 and TRBJ2-3; D gene uncertain. The germline V gene encodes CDR1 ENHRY and CDR2 SYGVKD. The V end was cut by 3 bases, the J end by 2 bases, with 9 bases between. CDR3 length equals 14 residues.

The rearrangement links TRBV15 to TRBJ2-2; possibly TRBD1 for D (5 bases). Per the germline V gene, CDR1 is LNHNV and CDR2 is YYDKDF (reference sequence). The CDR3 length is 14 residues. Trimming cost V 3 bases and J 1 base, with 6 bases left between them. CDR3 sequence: CATSRTENTGELFF. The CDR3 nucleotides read TGTGCCACCAGCAGGACAGAGAACACCGGGGAGCTGTTTTTT.

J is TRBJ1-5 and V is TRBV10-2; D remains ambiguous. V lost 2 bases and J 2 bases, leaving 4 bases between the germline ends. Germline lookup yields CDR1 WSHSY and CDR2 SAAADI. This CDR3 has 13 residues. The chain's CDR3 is CASSEGRNQPQHF. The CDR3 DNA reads TGCGCCAGCAGTGAGGGACGCAATCAGCCCCAGCATTTT.

The CDR3 here is CASSETSGGAGELFF. As DNA, the CDR3 is TGTGCCAGCAGTGAAACTAGCGGGGGGGCCGGGGAGCTGTTTTTT. The chain has TRBV2 and TRBJ2-2; 13 positions agree with TRBD2. The CDR3 runs to 15 residues. The germline gives CDR1 SNHLY, CDR2 FYNNEI. Trimming took 2 bases from V and 6 from J; bases not matched to a gene: 0.

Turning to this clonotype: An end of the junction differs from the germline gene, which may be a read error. The DNA of the CDR3 is TGCGCTAGCAGCTCGACGGGACAGGGGACGGCAGATACGCAGTATTTT. It codes for CASSSTGQGTADTQYF. The V and J genes are TRBV5-1 and TRBJ2-3, with 10 positions matching TRBD1. The CDR3 runs 16 residues. Germline CDR1 and CDR2: SGHRS and YFSETQ.

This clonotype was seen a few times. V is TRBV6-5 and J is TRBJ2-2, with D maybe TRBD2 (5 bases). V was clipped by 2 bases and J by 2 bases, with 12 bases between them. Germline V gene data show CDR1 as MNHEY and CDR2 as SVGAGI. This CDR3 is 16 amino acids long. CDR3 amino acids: CASSYEGDLNTGELFF. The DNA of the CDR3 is TGTGCCAGCAGTTACGAGGGAGATCTAAACACCGGGGAGCTGTTTTTT.

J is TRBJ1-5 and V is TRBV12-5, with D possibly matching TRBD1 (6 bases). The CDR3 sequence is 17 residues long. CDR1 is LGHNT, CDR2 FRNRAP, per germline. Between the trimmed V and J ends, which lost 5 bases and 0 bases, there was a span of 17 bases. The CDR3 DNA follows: TGTGCTAGTGGTCCCCCGGACAGTCAGTATAGCAATCAGCCCCAGCATTTT. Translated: CASGPPDSQYSNQPQHF.

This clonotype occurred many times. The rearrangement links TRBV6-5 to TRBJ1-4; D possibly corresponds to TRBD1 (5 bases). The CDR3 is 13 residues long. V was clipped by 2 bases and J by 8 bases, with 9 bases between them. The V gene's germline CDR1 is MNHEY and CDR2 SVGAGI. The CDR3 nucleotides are TGTGCCAGCAGTTACGCCGGGGGGGAAAAACTGTTTTTT. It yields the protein CASSYAGGEKLFF.

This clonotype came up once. CDR3: CSARALAGTYEQYF. In DNA, the CDR3 is TGCAGTGCTAGAGCCTTAGCAGGGACCTACGAGCAGTACTTC. The chain carries TRBV20-1 and TRBJ2-7; D is perhaps TRBD1 (5 bases). Germline CDR1 reads DFQATT; CDR2 reads SNEGSKA (reference sequence). The ends were cut back, 1 base at V and 2 bases at J, with 12 bases in the middle. The CDR3 extends over 14 amino acids.

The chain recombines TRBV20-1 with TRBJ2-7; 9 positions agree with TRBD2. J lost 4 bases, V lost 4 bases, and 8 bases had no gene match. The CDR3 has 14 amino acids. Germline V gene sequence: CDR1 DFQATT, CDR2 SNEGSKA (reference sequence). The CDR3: CSATPAGGRYEQYV. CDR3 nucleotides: TGCAGTGCTACCCCAGCGGGGGGAAGGTACGAGCAGTACGTC.

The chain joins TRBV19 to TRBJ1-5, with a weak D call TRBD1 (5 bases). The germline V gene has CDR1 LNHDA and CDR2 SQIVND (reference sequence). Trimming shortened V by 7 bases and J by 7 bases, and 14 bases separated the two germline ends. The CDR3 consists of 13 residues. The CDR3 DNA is TGTGCCAGTACCGACAGCCCTTTGCAGCCCCAGCATTTT. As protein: CASTDSPLQPQHF.

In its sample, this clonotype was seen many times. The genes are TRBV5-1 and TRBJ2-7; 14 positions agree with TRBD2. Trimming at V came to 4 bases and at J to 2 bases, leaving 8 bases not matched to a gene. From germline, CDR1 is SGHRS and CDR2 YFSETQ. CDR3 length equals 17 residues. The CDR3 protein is CASSRGLAGVTAYEQYF. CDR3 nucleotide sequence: TGCGCCAGCAGCAGGGGACTAGCGGGGGTGACAGCCTACGAGCAGTACTTC. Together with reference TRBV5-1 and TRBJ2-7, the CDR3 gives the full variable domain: KAGVTQTPRYLIKTRGQQVTLSCSPISGHRSVSWYQQTPGQGLQFLFEYFSETQRNKGNFPGRFSGRQFSNSRSEMNVSTLELGDSALYLCASSRGLAGVTAYEQYFGPGTRLTVT.

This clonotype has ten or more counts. DNA for the CDR3: TGCAGTGCTGGCCGGGTCCGGGGAGGGCCCCAGCATTTT. This translates into CSAGRVRGGPQHF. This chain links TRBV20-1 with TRBJ1-5; D call uncertain. Between the trimmed V and J ends, which lost 5 bases and 9 bases, there was a span of 17 bases. CDR3 size: 13 residues. Germline lookup yields CDR1 DFQATT and CDR2 SNEGSKA (reference sequence).

CDR3 loop: CASSQEGFGNTIYF. The CDR3 DNA sequence: TGTGCCAGCAGCCAAGAGGGTTTTGGAAACACCATATATTTT. The chain links TRBV3-1 to TRBJ1-3; D not resolved. The CDR3 is made up of 14 amino acids. The germline V gene encodes CDR1 LGHDT and CDR2 YNNKEL (reference sequence). With 0 bases removed from V and 3 bases from J, the gap between germline ends came to 6 bases.

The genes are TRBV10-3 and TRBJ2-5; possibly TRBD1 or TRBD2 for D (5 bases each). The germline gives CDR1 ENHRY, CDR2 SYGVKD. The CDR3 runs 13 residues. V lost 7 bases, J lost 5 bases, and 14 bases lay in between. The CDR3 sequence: CAINTGTVETQYF. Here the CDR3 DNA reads TGTGCCATCAATACCGGGACGGTGGAGACCCAGTACTTC.

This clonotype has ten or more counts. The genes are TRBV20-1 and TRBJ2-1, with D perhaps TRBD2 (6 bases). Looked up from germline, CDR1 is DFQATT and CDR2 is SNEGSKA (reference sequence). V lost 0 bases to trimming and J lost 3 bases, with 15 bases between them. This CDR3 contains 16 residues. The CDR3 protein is CSARDQRGFLYNEQFF. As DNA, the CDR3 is TGCAGTGCTAGAGACCAACGGGGGTTTCTCTACAATGAGCAGTTCTTC.

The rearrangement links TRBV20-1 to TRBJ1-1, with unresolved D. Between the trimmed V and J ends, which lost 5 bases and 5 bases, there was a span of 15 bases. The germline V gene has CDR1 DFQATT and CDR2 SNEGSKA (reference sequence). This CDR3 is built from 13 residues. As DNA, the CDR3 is TGCAGTGCTCATATCTCGGGGATGACTGAAGCTTTCTTT. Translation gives CSAHISGMTEAFF.

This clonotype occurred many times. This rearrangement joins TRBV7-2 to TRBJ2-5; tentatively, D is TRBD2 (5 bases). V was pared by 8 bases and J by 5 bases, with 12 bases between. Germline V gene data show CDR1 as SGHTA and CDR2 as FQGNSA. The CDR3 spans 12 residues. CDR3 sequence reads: CASRSGGETQYF. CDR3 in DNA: TGTGCCAGCCGGAGCGGCGGGGAGACCCAGTACTTC. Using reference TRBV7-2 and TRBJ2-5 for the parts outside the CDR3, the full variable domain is GAGVSQSPSNKVTEKGKDVELRCDPISGHTALYWYRQSLGQGLEFLIYFQGNSAPDKSGLPSDRFSAERTGGSVSTLTIQRTQQEDSAVYLCASRSGGETQYFGPGTRLLVL.

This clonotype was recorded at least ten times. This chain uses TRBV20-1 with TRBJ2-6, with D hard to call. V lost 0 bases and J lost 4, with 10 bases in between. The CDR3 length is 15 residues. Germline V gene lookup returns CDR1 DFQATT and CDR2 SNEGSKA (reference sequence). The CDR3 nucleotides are TGCAGTGCTAGAGATCAAGGGCGAGGGGCCAACGTCCTGACTTTC. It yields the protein CSARDQGRGANVLTF.

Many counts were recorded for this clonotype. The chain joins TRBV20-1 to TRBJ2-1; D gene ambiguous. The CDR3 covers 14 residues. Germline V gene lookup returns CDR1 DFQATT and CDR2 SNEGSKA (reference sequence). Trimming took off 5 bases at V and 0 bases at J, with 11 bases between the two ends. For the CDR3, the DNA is TGCAGTGCTCCGGACCGGAGCTCCTACAATGAGCAGTTCTTC. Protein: CSAPDRSSYNEQFF.

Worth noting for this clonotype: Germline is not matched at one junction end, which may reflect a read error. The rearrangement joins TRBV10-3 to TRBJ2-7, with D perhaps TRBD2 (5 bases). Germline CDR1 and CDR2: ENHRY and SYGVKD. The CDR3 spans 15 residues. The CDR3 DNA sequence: TGTGCCAGCAGTGAGAGCGGAAGGAGCTCCTACGAGCAGTACTTC. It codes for CASSESGRSSYEQYF.

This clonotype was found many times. This CDR3 is CASSLGAGFNDYGYTF. The CDR3 bases are TGTGCCAGCAGCTTAGGTGCGGGTTTTAACGACTATGGCTACACCTTC. The chain is built from TRBV11-2 and TRBJ1-2; no clear D. The length of the CDR3 is 16 residues. CDR1 and CDR2 from the germline V gene are SGHAT and FQNNGV. Trimming stripped 1 base from V and 3 bases from J, with 15 bases between. Filled out from reference TRBV11-2 and TRBJ1-2, the complete variable domain reads EAGVAQSPRYKIIEKRQSVAFWCNPISGHATLYWYQQILGQGPKLLIQFQNNGVVDDSQLPKDRFSAERLKGVDSTLKIQPAKLEDSAVYLCASSLGAGFNDYGYTFGSGTRLTVV.

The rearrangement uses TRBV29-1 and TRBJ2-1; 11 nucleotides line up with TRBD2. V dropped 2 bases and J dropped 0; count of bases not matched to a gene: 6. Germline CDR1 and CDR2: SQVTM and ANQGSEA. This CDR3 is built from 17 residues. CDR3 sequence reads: CSVELAGGSGSYNEQFF. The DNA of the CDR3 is TGCAGCGTTGAACTAGCGGGAGGCTCCGGCTCCTACAATGAGCAGTTCTTC.

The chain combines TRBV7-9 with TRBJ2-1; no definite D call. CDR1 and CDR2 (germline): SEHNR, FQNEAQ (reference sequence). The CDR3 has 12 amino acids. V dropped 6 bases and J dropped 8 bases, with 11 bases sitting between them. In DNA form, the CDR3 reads TGTGCCAGCAGAATGGACGTCTATGAGCAGTTCTTC. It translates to CASRMDVYEQFF.

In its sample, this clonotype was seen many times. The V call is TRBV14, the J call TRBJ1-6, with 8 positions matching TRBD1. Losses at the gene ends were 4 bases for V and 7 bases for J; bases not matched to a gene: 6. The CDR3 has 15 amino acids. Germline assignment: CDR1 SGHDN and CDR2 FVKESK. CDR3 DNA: TGTGCCAGCAGCCGAACAGGGGGAGGAAATTCACCCCTCCACTTT. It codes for CASSRTGGGNSPLHF.